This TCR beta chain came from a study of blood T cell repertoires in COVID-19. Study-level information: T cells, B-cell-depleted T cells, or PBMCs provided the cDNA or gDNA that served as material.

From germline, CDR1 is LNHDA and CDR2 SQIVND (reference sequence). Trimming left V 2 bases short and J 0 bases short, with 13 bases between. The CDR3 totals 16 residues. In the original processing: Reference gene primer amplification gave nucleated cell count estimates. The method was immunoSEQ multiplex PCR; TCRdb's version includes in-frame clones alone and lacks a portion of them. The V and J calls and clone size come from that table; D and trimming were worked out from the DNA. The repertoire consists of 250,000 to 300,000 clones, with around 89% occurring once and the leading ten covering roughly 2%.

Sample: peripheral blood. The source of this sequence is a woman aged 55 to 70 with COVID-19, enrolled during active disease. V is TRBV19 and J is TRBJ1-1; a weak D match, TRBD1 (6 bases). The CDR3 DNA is TGTGCCAGTAGTATATCTCCAGGGGTTATGAACACTGAAGCTTTCTTT. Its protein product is CASSISPGVMNTEAFF.